These 20 T cell receptor beta chains originate from one sample sequenced in a study of T cells in Graves' hyperthyroidism and ophthalmopathy (dated by TCRdb to 2018 to 2020). The receptor library was made with multiplex PCR. The sequencer listed for this sample is Illumina HiSeq 2000. The TCR beta CDR3 regions were amplified from the RNA transcripts. A first-round RT-PCR of the TCR CDR3 used the HTBI primer set with the Qiagen OneStep RT-PCR kit. TCRdb trimmed public reads at Q25 via fastp, called clones via MiXCR and kept in-frame beta chains. When rows share a CDR3 protein, they turn into one entry using the most common DNA and genes. The sample table contains about 560,000 distinct CDR3 sequences; only one count was recorded for 15% to 20% of them. 15% to 20% of the sample rests with the top ten. Sequencing was done on a sample of blood. The receptors were sampled from a woman under 30 with Graves' hyperthyroidism.

This sequence joins TRBV19 and TRBJ2-7; weak D call: TRBD1 (6 bases). This CDR3 contains 16 residues. From germline, CDR1 is LNHDA and CDR2 SQIVND (reference sequence). V was pared by 7 bases and J by 2 bases, with 21 bases between. CDR3 coding DNA: TGTGCCAGTAACAACGGGATACGGGACATTCCCTACGAGCAGTACTTC. Translated, it gives CASNNGIRDIPYEQYF.

This clonotype has only a few counts. The V and J genes are TRBV29-1 and TRBJ1-2; D not certain. The CDR3 length is 11 residues. Germline V lookup: CDR1 SQVTM, CDR2 ANQGSEA. CDR3 sequence reads: CTFKAGFGYTF. The DNA for the CDR3 is TGCACTTTCAAGGCGGGGTTTGGCTACACCTTC.

This clonotype was detected a few times. The junction differs from germline at one of its ends, possibly a read error. The chain combines TRBV3-1 with TRBJ1-2; 7 nucleotides line up with TRBD1. This CDR3 comprises 16 residues. Germline CDR1 is LGHDT and CDR2 is YNNKEL (reference sequence). The DNA for the CDR3 is TGTGCCAGCAGCCAAGTTCGGTACAGGGGTAACGATGGCTACACCTTC. Translating it yields CASSQVRYRGNDGYTF.

This clonotype was seen a few times. The V call is TRBV7-2, the J call TRBJ1-2; the match to TRBD1 covers 9 bases. Per the germline V gene, CDR1 is SGHTA and CDR2 is FQGNSA. V shed 2 bases, J shed 9 bases, and the junction held 10 bases outside the gene matches. There are 15 residues in the CDR3. The chain's CDR3 is CASSLHPGTGSRYTF. DNA of the CDR3: TGTGCCAGCAGCTTACACCCCGGGACAGGGTCTCGCTACACCTTC.

This clonotype appeared many times. This chain connects TRBV25-1 to TRBJ2-7; maybe TRBD1 (5 bases). The germline V gene has CDR1 MGHDK and CDR2 SYGVNS. The V end was cut by 0 bases, the J end by 6 bases, with 9 bases between. This CDR3 comprises 13 residues. CDR3 region: CASSEYRVGEQYF. The CDR3 DNA reads as TGTGCCAGCAGTGAATACAGGGTGGGCGAGCAGTACTTC.

This clonotype was picked up many times. The CDR3 DNA follows: TGTGCCAGCAGCTTGGCCAGGGGGCGTGGCTACACCTTC. Translation gives CASSLARGRGYTF. The chain has TRBV5-5 and TRBJ1-2; 8 positions agree with TRBD1. This CDR3 is built from 13 residues. Unmatched junction bases numbered 2, after V lost 0 bases and J lost 7 bases. Germline V lookup: CDR1 SGHKS, CDR2 YYEKEE (reference sequence).

This clonotype appeared a few times. The chain has TRBV20-1 and TRBJ2-2; 14 nucleotides agree with TRBD2. Germline values: CDR1 DFQATT, CDR2 SNEGSKA (reference sequence). This CDR3 has 18 residues. Unmatched junction bases numbered 4, after V lost 1 base and J lost 0 bases. CDR3: CSARATSGRAANTGELFF. The CDR3, as DNA: TGCAGTGCTAGAGCGACTAGCGGGAGGGCCGCGAACACCGGGGAGCTGTTTTTT.

This clonotype was detected a few times. The junction differs from germline at one of its ends, possibly a read error. This chain uses TRBV6-5 with TRBJ2-1; tentatively, D is TRBD2 (6 bases). The CDR3 spans 16 residues. CDR1 and CDR2 from the germline V gene are MNHEY and SVGAGI. The CDR3 is CASSDSINHPGDEQFF. The CDR3 nucleotides read TGTGCCAGCAGTGACTCGATTAATCACCCGGGGGATGAGCAGTTCTTC.

There are a few counts of this clonotype. This rearrangement joins TRBV27 to TRBJ2-7, with D uncertain. CDR3 length: 16 amino acids. Germline V gene lookup returns CDR1 MNHEY and CDR2 SMNVEV (reference sequence). With 5 bases removed from V and 3 bases from J, the gap between germline ends came to 20 bases. DNA of the CDR3: TGTGCCAGCAGTCTAGAGCCTCCGGGCCATAACTACGAGCAGTACTTC. Its protein product is CASSLEPPGHNYEQYF.

This clonotype occurred a few times. The chain joins TRBV20-1 to TRBJ2-7; 7 nucleotides line up with TRBD1. This CDR3 has 14 residues. V gave up 6 bases and J gave up 4 bases; unmatched junction bases: 12. Germline V gene lookup returns CDR1 DFQATT and CDR2 SNEGSKA (reference sequence). This CDR3 is CSALTGALVYEQYF. CDR3 coding DNA: TGCAGTGCCCTCACAGGGGCCCTCGTGTACGAGCAGTACTTC.

This clonotype was found many times. This chain uses TRBV6-1 with TRBJ2-5; D gene ambiguous. Trimming stripped 5 bases from V and 2 bases from J, with 12 bases between. Germline CDR1 MNHNS, CDR2 SASEGT. The CDR3 contains 14 residues. CDR3 coding DNA: TGTGCCAGCAGTCGGGTGAGCGCGCAAGAGACCCAGTACTTC. This gives the protein CASSRVSAQETQYF.

The J gene is TRBJ1-5, the V gene TRBV10-1; possibly TRBD1 for D (5 bases). The germline gives CDR1 WNHNN, CDR2 SYGVQD (reference sequence). Trimming took 1 base from V and 2 from J, leaving 9 bases between them. This CDR3 has 15 amino acids. CDR3 amino acids: CASSEFVGGNQPQHF. The CDR3 bases are TGCGCCAGCAGTGAGTTCGTAGGGGGCAATCAGCCCCAGCATTTT.

This clonotype was recorded a few times. The chain combines TRBV13 with TRBJ1-6; D call uncertain. Germline V gives CDR1 PRHDT, CDR2 FYEKMQ (reference sequence). Trimming left V 0 bases short and J 7 bases short, with 7 bases between. CDR3 length: 14 amino acids. This CDR3 is CASSLGLQNSPLHF. CDR3 sequence (DNA): TGTGCCAGCAGCTTAGGCCTCCAAAATTCACCCCTCCACTTT.

This clonotype was seen ten or more times. The chain has TRBV6-6 and TRBJ1-3; D unresolved. From germline, CDR1 is MNHNY and CDR2 SVGAGI (reference sequence). This CDR3 contains 15 residues. V was pared by 0 bases and J by 1 base, with 7 bases between. The DNA of the CDR3 is TGTGCCAGCAGTTACTCCCGCAAATCTGGAAACACCATATATTTT. Encoded protein: CASSYSRKSGNTIYF.

This clonotype was picked up many times. J is TRBJ1-2 and V is TRBV18; D might be TRBD1 (5 bases). The V end lost 2 bases, the J end lost 6 bases, and 13 bases lay between the germline ends. The length of the CDR3 is 14 residues. Germline CDR1 reads KGHSH; CDR2 reads LQKENI. CDR3: CASSPGQGSHGYTF. The DNA of the CDR3 is TGTGCCAGCTCACCAGGTCAGGGTTCCCATGGCTACACCTTC.

This clonotype was seen a few times. This chain joins TRBV5-5 and TRBJ1-2; 7 bases agree with TRBD1. This CDR3 spans 14 amino acids. Looked up from germline, CDR1 is SGHKS and CDR2 is YYEKEE (reference sequence). V was clipped by 4 bases and J by 6 bases; unmatched bases: 9. The CDR3 here is CASSLTGTEDGYTF. For the CDR3, the DNA is TGTGCCAGCAGCCTGACCGGGACAGAAGATGGCTACACCTTC.

This clonotype was observed a handful of times. V is TRBV19 and J is TRBJ2-1; TRBD1 agrees at 9 bases. The CDR3 loop spans 13 amino acids. The trim removed 6 bases at V and 8 bases at J, leaving 5 bases unmatched. Germline V gene lookup returns CDR1 LNHDA and CDR2 SQIVND (reference sequence). The CDR3 spells CASRGTGFHEQFF. CDR3 sequence (DNA): TGTGCCAGTAGGGGGACAGGGTTCCATGAGCAGTTCTTC.

In this sample, this clonotype turned up many times. The V gene is TRBV4-2, the J gene TRBJ2-3, with D possibly matching TRBD2 (5 bases). Germline V gene sequence: CDR1 LGHNA, CDR2 YNFKEQ. CDR3 length equals 17 residues. V lost 0 bases, J lost 2 bases, and 15 bases lay in between. CDR3 coding DNA: TGTGCCAGCAGCCAAGATGGTCCCCTAGCCACCACAGATACGCAGTATTTT. Translated: CASSQDGPLATTDTQYF.

The sample holds many counts of this clonotype. The CDR3 here is CASSSGLDTQYF. CDR3 bases: TGTGCCAGCAGTTCTGGTCTAGATACGCAGTATTTT. The gene calls are TRBV12-3 or TRBV12-4 and TRBJ2-3; no definite D call. CDR3 length equals 12 residues. V shed 4 bases and J shed 5 bases, with 7 bases lying between them.

This clonotype was seen a handful of times. This clone may be a read error of a much larger clone one base away. This chain connects TRBV2 to TRBJ2-7; 8 nucleotides agree with TRBD1. The CDR3 covers 14 residues. CDR1 and CDR2 from the germline V gene are SNHLY and FYNNEI. The CDR3 DNA follows: TGTGCCAGCAGTGTCGGACAGGGTCCCTACGGGCAGTACTTC. This translates into CASSVGQGPYGQYF. Full variable domain (outside the CDR3, taken from reference TRBV2 and TRBJ2-7): EPEVTQTPSHQVTQMGQEVILRCVPISNHLYFYWYRQILGQKVEFLVSFYNNEISEKSEIFDDQFSVERPDGSNFTLKIRSTKLEDSAMYFCASSVGQGPYGQYFGPGTRLTVT.